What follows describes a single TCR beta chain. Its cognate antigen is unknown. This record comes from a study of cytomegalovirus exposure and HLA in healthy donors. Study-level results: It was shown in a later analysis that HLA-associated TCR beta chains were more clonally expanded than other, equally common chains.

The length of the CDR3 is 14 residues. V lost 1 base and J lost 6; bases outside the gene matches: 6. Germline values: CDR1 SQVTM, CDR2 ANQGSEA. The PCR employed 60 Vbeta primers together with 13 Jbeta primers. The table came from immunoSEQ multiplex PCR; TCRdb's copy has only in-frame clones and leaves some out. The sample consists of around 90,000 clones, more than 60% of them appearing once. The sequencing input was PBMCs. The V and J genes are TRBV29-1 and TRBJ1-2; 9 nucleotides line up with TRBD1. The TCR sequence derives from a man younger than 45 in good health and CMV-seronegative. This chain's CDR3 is CSVEVYRGRDGYTF. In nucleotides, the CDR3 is TGCAGCGTTGAAGTCTACAGGGGGCGCGATGGCTACACCTTC.